This record looks at one T cell receptor (beta chain) sequence and its context. It was with a sample-barcoded 5' primer and a J-beta primer mix that a second PCR of roughly 7 to 12 cycles was run. In TCRdb, the 5' RACE reads were re-called with MiXCR into one record per CDR3 protein. The sample shows 1.5 million to 2 million distinct CDR3 sequences, approximately 39% of them seen only once. These data are taken from a study of blood T cells in healthy people across ages. The germline CDR1 and CDR2 sequences are SNHLY and FYNNEI. The CDR3 contains 16 residues. Trimming cost V 6 bases and J 0 bases; bases outside gene matches: 6.

The TCR was taken from a human donor in good health. The J gene is TRBJ2-5, the V gene TRBV2; the match to TRBD2 covers 11 bases. Sequencing was done on a sample of blood. CDR3 DNA sequence: TGTGCCAGCAGCGCCGGGACTAGCGGCTACCAAGAGACCCAGTACTTC. Translated, it gives CASSAGTSGYQETQYF. The whole variable domain, remainder taken from reference TRBV2 and TRBJ2-5, is EPEVTQTPSHQVTQMGQEVILRCVPISNHLYFYWYRQILGQKVEFLVSFYNNEISEKSEIFDDQFSVERPDGSNFTLKIRSTKLEDSAMYFCASSAGTSGYQETQYFGPGTRLLVL.